This T cell receptor (beta chain) was found in a study of OX40 agonist ivuxolimab in advanced cancers. Study context: Dose-escalation subjects each had hepatocellular carcinoma, melanoma, renal cell or head and neck cancer. Aged roughly 23 to 80 with a mean of about 63 years, they were roughly 83% male. Anti-PD-1, anti-PD-L1 or anti-CTLA-4 therapy given earlier was allowed, and 40% had some.

Sequencing used immunoSEQ multiplex PCR; TCRdb keeps in-frame clones, though not all of them. The sample holds 35,000 to 40,000 clones, approximately 90% seen once. This clonotype originated in an adult with an advanced solid tumor such as melanoma, head and neck, liver or kidney cancer. The input for sequencing was CD4+ or CD8+ T cells sorted from blood, taken in a trial of the OX40 agonist ivuxolimab.

Here the CDR3 DNA reads TGTGCCAGCAACCAGGGGGTCACAGATACGCAGTATTTT. Amino acid sequence: CASNQGVTDTQYF. The chain recombines TRBV9 with TRBJ2-3, with 7 positions matching TRBD1. In germline, CDR1 is SGDLS, CDR2 YYNGEE. The length of the CDR3 is 13 residues. Unmatched junction bases numbered 3, after V lost 6 bases and J lost 2 bases.